Sequencing of this T cell receptor beta chain was carried out in a study of T-cell reconstitution after alpha-beta-depleted transplantation in children. This CDR3 spans 15 amino acids. Germline CDR1 and CDR2: LNHNV and YYDKDF (reference sequence). V was clipped by 6 bases and J by 1 base; unmatched bases: 6. This clonotype was found once. The antigen remains undetermined. Broader study findings: Certain patients had high TCRbeta diversity at day 60, and it came from recipient T cells and thymic progenitors that survived. The authors attributed T-cell counts and diversity one year after transplant mostly to newly produced T cells. Several hundred expanded graft clones reportedly gave rise to the alpha-beta T cells present about two months after transplant.

Using unique molecular identifiers, the investigators prepared the TCRbeta library. TCRdb itself ran the PCR reads through MiXCR, one entry per CDR3 protein. The sample has some 550,000 distinct CDR3 sequences, roughly 24% seen once; the top ten hold 11% to 15%. The gene calls are TRBV15 and TRBJ1-5; 7 bases align to TRBD1. This clonotype was sampled from a boy less than two years old who had a stem cell transplant for acute myeloid leukemia, so the T cells may come from the graft donor. This specimen consisted of PBMCs, mostly from graft donor cells, obtained 360 days after TCRalphabeta/CD19-depleted stem cell transplant. The CDR3 DNA sequence: TGTGCCACCAGTCGAGGGGGCGGGAGCAATCAGCCCCAGCATTTT. It is translated as CATSRGGGSNQPQHF.